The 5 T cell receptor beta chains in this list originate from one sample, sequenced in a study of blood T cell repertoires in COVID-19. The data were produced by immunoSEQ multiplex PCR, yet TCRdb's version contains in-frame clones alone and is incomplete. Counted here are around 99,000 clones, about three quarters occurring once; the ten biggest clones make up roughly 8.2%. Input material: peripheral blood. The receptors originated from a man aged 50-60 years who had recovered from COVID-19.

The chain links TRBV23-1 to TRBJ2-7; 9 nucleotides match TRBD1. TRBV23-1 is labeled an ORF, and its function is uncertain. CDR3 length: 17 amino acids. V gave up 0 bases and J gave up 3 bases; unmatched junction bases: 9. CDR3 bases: TGCGCCAGCAGTCAATCTCAACCTGGACAGGGGTTCTACGAGCAGTACTTC. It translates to CASSQSQPGQGFYEQYF.

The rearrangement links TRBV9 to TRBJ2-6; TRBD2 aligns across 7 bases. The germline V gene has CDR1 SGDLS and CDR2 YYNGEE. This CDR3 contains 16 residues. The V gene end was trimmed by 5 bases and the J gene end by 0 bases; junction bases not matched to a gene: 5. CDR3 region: CASRAGRGSGANVLTF. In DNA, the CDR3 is TGTGCCAGCAGGGCAGGGAGGGGCTCTGGGGCCAACGTCCTGACTTTC. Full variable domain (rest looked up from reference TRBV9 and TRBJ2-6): DSGVTQTPKHLITATGQRVTLRCSPRSGDLSVYWYQQSLDQGLQFLIQYYNGEERAKGNILERFSAQQFPDLHSELNLSSLELGDSALYFCASRAGRGSGANVLTFGAGSRLTVL.

CDR3 residues: CASSPTGNYGYTF. The CDR3, as DNA: TGTGCCAGCAGTCCGACAGGGAACTATGGCTACACCTTC. The V gene is TRBV12-3 or TRBV12-4, the J gene TRBJ1-2, with 7 nucleotides matching TRBD1. This CDR3 region has 13 residues. J gave up 2 bases and V 5 bases, and 2 bases lay outside the gene matches.

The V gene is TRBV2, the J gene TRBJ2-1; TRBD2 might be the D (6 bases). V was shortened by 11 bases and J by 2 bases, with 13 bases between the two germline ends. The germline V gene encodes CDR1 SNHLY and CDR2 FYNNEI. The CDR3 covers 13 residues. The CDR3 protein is CAGRGLPYNEQFF. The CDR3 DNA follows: TGTGCCGGACGGGGACTCCCCTACAATGAGCAGTTCTTC. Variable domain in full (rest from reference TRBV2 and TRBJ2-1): EPEVTQTPSHQVTQMGQEVILRCVPISNHLYFYWYRQILGQKVEFLVSFYNNEISEKSEIFDDQFSVERPDGSNFTLKIRSTKLEDSAMYFCAGRGLPYNEQFFGPGTRLTVL.

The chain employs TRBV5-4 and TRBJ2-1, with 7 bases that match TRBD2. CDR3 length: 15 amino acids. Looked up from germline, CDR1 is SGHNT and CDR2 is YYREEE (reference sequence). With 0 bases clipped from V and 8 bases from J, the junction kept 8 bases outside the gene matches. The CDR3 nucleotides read TGTGCCAGCAGCTTGGGTGGGACTACCTTCGATGAGCAGTTCTTC. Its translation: CASSLGGTTFDEQFF.